Below, one T cell receptor (beta chain) is given with its context. Methods used by the authors: Reference gene primer amplification in the assay estimated nucleated cell counts. Using immunoSEQ multiplex PCR, the repertoire was profiled, and TCRdb retains in-frame clones only, with some absent. V and J calls and clone size come straight from that table; D and trimming were deduced from the DNA. The data show about 140,000 clones, roughly four fifths seen once. The data were taken from a study of blood T cell repertoires in COVID-19. Study in general: The United States, Italy and Spain supplied acute and convalescent COVID-19 samples. PBMCs, B-cell-depleted T cells, or T cells were the source of the cDNA or gDNA that made up the material.

The germline CDR1 and CDR2 sequences are MDHEN and SYDVKM. The length of the CDR3 is 13 residues. Trimming removed 6 bases from V and 7 bases from J, with 12 bases in between. This TCR came from a woman of 80 years or more in a cohort sampled during active or convalescent COVID-19. The sample taken for sequencing was peripheral blood. The chain recombines TRBV28 with TRBJ1-4; weak D call: TRBD1 (5 bases). CDR3 sequence (DNA): TGTGCCAGCAGAGGTGGCGGGGCTGAAAAACTGTTTTTT. It codes for CASRGGGAEKLFF. Complete variable domain (other parts from reference TRBV28 and TRBJ1-4): DVKVTQSSRYLVKRTGEKVFLECVQDMDHENMFWYRQDPGLGLRLIYFSYDVKMKEKGDIPEGYSVSREKKERFSLILESASTNQTSMYLCASRGGGAEKLFFGSGTQLSVL.